The rows below give T cell receptor beta chains drawn from one sample of a study of cytomegalovirus exposure and HLA in healthy donors. Using immunoSEQ multiplex PCR, the repertoire was profiled, and TCRdb retains in-frame clones only, with some absent. The top ten hold around 2.4% of the sample, which has 150,000 to 200,000 clones, 85% seen once. Sequencing input: PBMCs. The receptors were sampled from a man under 40 in good health and CMV-seropositive. CDR3s include the opening cysteine and the closing phenylalanine or tryptophan. The order of the fields is J gene, clone size, V gene, D gene, CDR3 DNA, CDR3 protein. The D gene is left open where the match is weak. Clone size is not always given. Where it is, it says once, few, many or a class for expanded clones.

j_gene: TRBJ1-6; abundance: -; v_gene: TRBV7-3; d_gene: -; CDR3nt: TGTGCCAGCAGCCCTCTAATTCCTTCCCTCCACTTT; CDR3aa: CASSPLIPSLHF
j_gene: TRBJ2-3; abundance: -; v_gene: TRBV14; d_gene: TRBD1; CDR3nt: TGTGCCAGCAGCCAAGCACGGGACAGGGAGGTTCATACGCAGTATTTT; CDR3aa: CASSQARDREVHTQYF
j_gene: TRBJ1-2; abundance: -; v_gene: TRBV27; d_gene: -; CDR3nt: TGTGCCAGCAGTCCAGATCGGGGGGGCCATGGCTACACCTTC; CDR3aa: CASSPDRGGHGYTF
j_gene: TRBJ2-6; abundance: -; v_gene: TRBV27; d_gene: -; CDR3nt: TGTGCCAGCAGCCTAGGCTCGGGGACTGGGGCCAACGTCCTGACTTTC; CDR3aa: CASSLGSGTGANVLTF
j_gene: TRBJ1-2; abundance: -; v_gene: TRBV5-5; d_gene: -; CDR3nt: TGTGCCAGCAGCTTGGCAGCAGGGAATGGCTACACCTTC; CDR3aa: CASSLAAGNGYTF
j_gene: TRBJ2-7; abundance: -; v_gene: TRBV9; d_gene: -; CDR3nt: TGTGCCAGCAGCCCAAGACAGGGGACTAACTACGAGCAGTACTTC; CDR3aa: CASSPRQGTNYEQYF
j_gene: TRBJ2-1; abundance: -; v_gene: TRBV5-1; d_gene: -; CDR3nt: TGCGCCAGCAGCTTGGTTTCCGAGGAGCAGTTCTTC; CDR3aa: CASSLVSEEQFF
j_gene: TRBJ2-1; abundance: once; v_gene: TRBV2; d_gene: -; CDR3nt: TGTGCCAGCAGTGAACCCCCGTACAATGAGCAGTTCTTC; CDR3aa: CASSEPPYNEQFF
j_gene: TRBJ2-1; abundance: -; v_gene: TRBV19; d_gene: -; CDR3nt: TGTGCCAGTAGTATCACAAACAATGAGCAGTTCTTC; CDR3aa: CASSITNNEQFF
j_gene: TRBJ2-4; abundance: -; v_gene: TRBV19; d_gene: TRBD1; CDR3nt: TGTGCCAGTAGTCCCTCGACAGGGGAAGCCTTC; CDR3aa: CASSPSTGEAF
j_gene: TRBJ2-5; abundance: -; v_gene: TRBV2; d_gene: TRBD2; CDR3nt: TGTGCCAGCACCGTCGGGGGGGCCCGGGAGACCCAGTACTTC; CDR3aa: CASTVGGARETQYF
j_gene: TRBJ1-2; abundance: -; v_gene: TRBV6-5; d_gene: -; CDR3nt: TGTGCCAGCAGCGGACAACCGGGCTATGGCTACACCTTC; CDR3aa: CASSGQPGYGYTF
j_gene: TRBJ2-1; abundance: -; v_gene: TRBV5-1; d_gene: TRBD2; CDR3nt: TGCGCCAGCAGCACCGGACTAGCGGGGCCTACTGGAGAGTTCTTC; CDR3aa: CASSTGLAGPTGEFF
j_gene: TRBJ2-7; abundance: few; v_gene: TRBV12-5; d_gene: TRBD1; CDR3nt: TGTGCTAGTGGTGGGACAGGATACTACGAGCAGTACTTC; CDR3aa: CASGGTGYYEQYF
j_gene: TRBJ2-1; abundance: -; v_gene: TRBV9; d_gene: TRBD1; CDR3nt: TGTGCCAGCAGCCCTAAGAGGGTCAGGGGGTCCTCCTACAATGAGCAGTTCTTC; CDR3aa: CASSPKRVRGSSYNEQFF
j_gene: TRBJ2-1; abundance: -; v_gene: TRBV7-2; d_gene: TRBD2; CDR3nt: TGTGCCAGCAGCTCCCGACTAGCGGTCAATGAGCAGTTCTTC; CDR3aa: CASSSRLAVNEQFF
j_gene: TRBJ2-7; abundance: -; v_gene: TRBV9; d_gene: -; CDR3nt: TGTGCCAGCTCCGGAGGCAGCTCCTACGAGCAGTACTTC; CDR3aa: CASSGGSSYEQYF
j_gene: TRBJ2-1; abundance: -; v_gene: TRBV11-2; d_gene: TRBD2; CDR3nt: TGTGCCAGCAGCGGGGGAGGGACTAGAGATGCCAATGAGCAGTTCTTC; CDR3aa: CASSGGGTRDANEQFF
j_gene: TRBJ1-1; abundance: -; v_gene: TRBV27; d_gene: -; CDR3nt: TGTGCCAGCCGCCCTATACCGACAGACCCGCAAGCTTTCTTT; CDR3aa: CASRPIPTDPQAFF
j_gene: TRBJ1-2; abundance: -; v_gene: TRBV13; d_gene: -; CDR3nt: TGTGCCAGCAGCTCACCTGGGGGGGCGGATGGCTACACCTTC; CDR3aa: CASSSPGGADGYTF
j_gene: TRBJ2-7; abundance: -; v_gene: TRBV9; d_gene: -; CDR3nt: TGTGCCAGCAGCGCAGGGGTCGAGCAGTACTTC; CDR3aa: CASSAGVEQYF
j_gene: TRBJ2-1; abundance: -; v_gene: TRBV5-1; d_gene: TRBD2; CDR3nt: TGCGCCAGCAGCCGGACTAGCGGGGCCTGGGAGCAGTTCTTC; CDR3aa: CASSRTSGAWEQFF
j_gene: TRBJ1-5; abundance: -; v_gene: TRBV19; d_gene: TRBD1; CDR3nt: TGTGCCAGTAGGTGGACAGGGGGACGCAATCAGCCCCAGCATTTT; CDR3aa: CASRWTGGRNQPQHF
j_gene: TRBJ2-3; abundance: -; v_gene: TRBV7-6; d_gene: -; CDR3nt: TGTGCCAGCAGCTTAGAGGCGTTAAGCGCAGATACGCAGTATTTT; CDR3aa: CASSLEALSADTQYF
j_gene: TRBJ2-7; abundance: -; v_gene: TRBV9; d_gene: TRBD2; CDR3nt: TGTGCCAGCAGCGTAGCGGCTAGCGGGAACTCCTACGAGCAGTACTTC; CDR3aa: CASSVAASGNSYEQYF
j_gene: TRBJ1-3; abundance: -; v_gene: TRBV7-9; d_gene: -; CDR3nt: TGTGCCAGCAGGCTGGACAGTTCTGGAAACACCATATATTTT; CDR3aa: CASRLDSSGNTIYF
j_gene: TRBJ2-7; abundance: -; v_gene: TRBV9; d_gene: TRBD1; CDR3nt: TGTGCCAGCAGCGTCGGGACAGGGGGCTCCTACGAGCAGTACTTC; CDR3aa: CASSVGTGGSYEQYF
j_gene: TRBJ1-2; abundance: -; v_gene: TRBV20-1; d_gene: -; CDR3nt: TGCAGTGCTATAAGGGGTGGTGGCTACACCTTC; CDR3aa: CSAIRGGGYTF
j_gene: TRBJ1-6; abundance: -; v_gene: TRBV2; d_gene: -; CDR3nt: TGTGCCAGCAAAGGCAGGGGAGTTAATTCACCCCTCCACTTT; CDR3aa: CASKGRGVNSPLHF
j_gene: TRBJ1-1; abundance: -; v_gene: TRBV12-5; d_gene: -; CDR3nt: TGTGCTAGTGGCCCCCAGGGAATGAAGAACACTGAAGCTTTCTTT; CDR3aa: CASGPQGMKNTEAFF
j_gene: TRBJ2-7; abundance: -; v_gene: TRBV27; d_gene: -; CDR3nt: TGTGCCAGCAGTCCTGGGCCTGAGGGCTCAACCGACTACGAGCAGTACTTC; CDR3aa: CASSPGPEGSTDYEQYF
j_gene: TRBJ2-7; abundance: -; v_gene: TRBV7-3; d_gene: -; CDR3nt: TGTGCCAGCAGCCCCTTGGGCAACGACGAGCAGTACTTC; CDR3aa: CASSPLGNDEQYF
j_gene: TRBJ2-7; abundance: once; v_gene: TRBV5-1; d_gene: -; CDR3nt: TGCGCCAGCAGCTTGGTAGCCCCAAGAGAGCAGTACTTC; CDR3aa: CASSLVAPREQYF
j_gene: TRBJ1-1; abundance: -; v_gene: TRBV7-6; d_gene: -; CDR3nt: TGTGCCAGCAGTACCACAGAGAACACTGAAGCTTTCTTT; CDR3aa: CASSTTENTEAFF
j_gene: TRBJ2-7; abundance: -; v_gene: TRBV5-4; d_gene: -; CDR3nt: TGTGCCAGCAGCCAAACTGGGGGCACCTACGAGCAGTACTTC; CDR3aa: CASSQTGGTYEQYF
j_gene: TRBJ1-2; abundance: -; v_gene: TRBV20-1; d_gene: -; CDR3nt: TGCAGTGCTACCCCAGGGGCGGGCTACACCTTC; CDR3aa: CSATPGAGYTF
j_gene: TRBJ2-3; abundance: -; v_gene: TRBV18; d_gene: TRBD2; CDR3nt: TGTGCCAGCTCACCAGCTAGCGGGGGTTACACAGATACGCAGTATTTT; CDR3aa: CASSPASGGYTDTQYF
j_gene: TRBJ2-1; abundance: -; v_gene: TRBV9; d_gene: TRBD2; CDR3nt: TGTGCCAGCAGCCCTCAAAGGGTAGCGGGGGGGCCTCGGTTCTTC; CDR3aa: CASSPQRVAGGPRFF
j_gene: TRBJ2-5; abundance: few; v_gene: TRBV27; d_gene: TRBD2; CDR3nt: TGTGCCAGCAGTTTCAGGCGCGGGGAGGGTGAGACCCAGTACTTC; CDR3aa: CASSFRRGEGETQYF